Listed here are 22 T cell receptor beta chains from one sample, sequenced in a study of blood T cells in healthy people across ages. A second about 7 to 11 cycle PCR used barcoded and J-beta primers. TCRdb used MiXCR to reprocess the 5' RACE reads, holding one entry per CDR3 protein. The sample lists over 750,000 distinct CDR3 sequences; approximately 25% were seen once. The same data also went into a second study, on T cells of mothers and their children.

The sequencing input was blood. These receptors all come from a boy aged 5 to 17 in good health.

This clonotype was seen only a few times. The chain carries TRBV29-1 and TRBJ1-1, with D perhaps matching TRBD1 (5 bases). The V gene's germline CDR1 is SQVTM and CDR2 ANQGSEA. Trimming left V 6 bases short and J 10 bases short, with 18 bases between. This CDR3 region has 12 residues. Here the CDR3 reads CSVGLFMGVAFF. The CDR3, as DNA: TGCAGCGTAGGACTTTTTATGGGGGTAGCTTTCTTT.

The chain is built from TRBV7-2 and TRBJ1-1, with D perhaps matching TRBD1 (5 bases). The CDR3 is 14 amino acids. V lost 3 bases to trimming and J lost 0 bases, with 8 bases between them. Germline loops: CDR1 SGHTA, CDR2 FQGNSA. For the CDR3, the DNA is TGTGCCAGCAGCTTCGGGGCCATGAACACTGAAGCTTTCTTT. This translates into CASSFGAMNTEAFF.

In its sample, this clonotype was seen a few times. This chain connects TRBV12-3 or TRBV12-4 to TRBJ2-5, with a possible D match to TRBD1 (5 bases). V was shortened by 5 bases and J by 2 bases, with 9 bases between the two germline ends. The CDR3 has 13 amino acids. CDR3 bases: TGTGCCAGCAGTATTCGACAGCAAGAGACCCAGTACTTC. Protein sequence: CASSIRQQETQYF.

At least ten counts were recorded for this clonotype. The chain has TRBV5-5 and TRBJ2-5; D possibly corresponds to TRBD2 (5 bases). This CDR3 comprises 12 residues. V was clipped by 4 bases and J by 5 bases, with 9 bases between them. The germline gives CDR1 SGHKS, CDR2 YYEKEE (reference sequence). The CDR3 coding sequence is TGTGCCAGCAGCCCAACGGGGGAGACCCAGTACTTC. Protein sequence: CASSPTGETQYF.

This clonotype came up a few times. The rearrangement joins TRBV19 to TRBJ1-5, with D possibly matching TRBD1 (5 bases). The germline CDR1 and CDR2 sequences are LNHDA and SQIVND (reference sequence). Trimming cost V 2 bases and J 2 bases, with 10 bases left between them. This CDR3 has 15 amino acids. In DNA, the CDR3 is TGTGCCAGTAGTATATCGACAGCCCGCAATCAGCCCCAGCATTTT. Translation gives CASSISTARNQPQHF.

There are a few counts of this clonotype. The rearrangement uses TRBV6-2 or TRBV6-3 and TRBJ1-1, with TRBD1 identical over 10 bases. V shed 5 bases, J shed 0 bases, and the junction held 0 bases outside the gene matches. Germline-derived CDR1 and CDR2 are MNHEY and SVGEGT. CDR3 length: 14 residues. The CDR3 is CASSDRGLNTEAFF. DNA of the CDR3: TGTGCCAGCAGTGACAGGGGGCTGAACACTGAAGCTTTCTTT.

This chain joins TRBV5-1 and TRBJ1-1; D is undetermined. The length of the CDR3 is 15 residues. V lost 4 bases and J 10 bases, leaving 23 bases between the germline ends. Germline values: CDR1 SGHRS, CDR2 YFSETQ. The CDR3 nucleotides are TGCGCCAGCAGCCCAGGAGACGATTTGCTCGGTAGAGCTTTCTTT. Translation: CASSPGDDLLGRAFF.

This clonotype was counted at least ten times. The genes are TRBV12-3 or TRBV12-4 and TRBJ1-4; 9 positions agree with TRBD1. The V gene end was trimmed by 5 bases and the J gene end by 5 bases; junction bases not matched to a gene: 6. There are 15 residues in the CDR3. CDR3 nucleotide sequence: TGTGCCAGCAGTGTGACCGGGACAGGGAATGAAAAACTGTTTTTT. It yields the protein CASSVTGTGNEKLFF.

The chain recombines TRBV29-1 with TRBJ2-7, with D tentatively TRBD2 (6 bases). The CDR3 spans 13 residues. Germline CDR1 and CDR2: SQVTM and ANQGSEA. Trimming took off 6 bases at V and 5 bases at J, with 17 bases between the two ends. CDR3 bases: TGCAGCGTGTGGAATGGGGGGATACACGAGCAGTACTTC. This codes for CSVWNGGIHEQYF.

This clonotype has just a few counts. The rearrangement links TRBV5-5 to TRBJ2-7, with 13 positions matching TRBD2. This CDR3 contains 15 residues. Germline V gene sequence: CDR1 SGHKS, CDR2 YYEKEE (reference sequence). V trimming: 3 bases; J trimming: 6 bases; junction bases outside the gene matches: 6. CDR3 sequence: CASSSRTSGSREQYF. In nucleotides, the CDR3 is TGTGCCAGCAGCTCCCGGACTAGCGGGAGTCGCGAGCAGTACTTC.

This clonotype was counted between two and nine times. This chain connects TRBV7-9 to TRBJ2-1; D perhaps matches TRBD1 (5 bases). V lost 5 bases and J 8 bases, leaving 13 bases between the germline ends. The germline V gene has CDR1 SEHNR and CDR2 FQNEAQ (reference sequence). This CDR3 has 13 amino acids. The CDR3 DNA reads TGTGCCAGCAGCCCTAGTGTGGGGCATGAGCAGTTCTTC. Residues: CASSPSVGHEQFF.

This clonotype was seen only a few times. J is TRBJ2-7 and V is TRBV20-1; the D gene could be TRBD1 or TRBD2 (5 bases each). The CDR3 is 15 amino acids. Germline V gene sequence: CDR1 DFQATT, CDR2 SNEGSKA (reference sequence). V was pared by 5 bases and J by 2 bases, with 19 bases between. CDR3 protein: CSASKTYGATYEQYF. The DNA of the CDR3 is TGCAGTGCTTCGAAAACCTACGGGGCAACCTACGAGCAGTACTTC.

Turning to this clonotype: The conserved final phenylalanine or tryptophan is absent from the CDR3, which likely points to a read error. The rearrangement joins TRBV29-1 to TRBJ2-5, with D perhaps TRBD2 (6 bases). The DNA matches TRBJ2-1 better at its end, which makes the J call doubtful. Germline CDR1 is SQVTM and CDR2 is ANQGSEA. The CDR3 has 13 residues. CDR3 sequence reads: CSVPKGWGDEQFL. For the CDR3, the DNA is TGCAGCGTCCCTAAGGGGTGGGGGGATGAGCAGTTCCTC.

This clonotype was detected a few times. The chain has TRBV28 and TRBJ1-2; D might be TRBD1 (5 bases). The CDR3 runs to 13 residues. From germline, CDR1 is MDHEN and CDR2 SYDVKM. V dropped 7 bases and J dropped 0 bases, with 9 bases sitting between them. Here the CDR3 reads CASIGAANYGYTF. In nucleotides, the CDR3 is TGTGCCAGCATAGGGGCAGCTAACTATGGCTACACCTTC.

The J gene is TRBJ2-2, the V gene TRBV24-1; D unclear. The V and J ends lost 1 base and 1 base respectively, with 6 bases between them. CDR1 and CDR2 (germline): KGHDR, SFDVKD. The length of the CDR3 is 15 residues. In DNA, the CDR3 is TGTGCCACCAGTGATTTTGGATTGAACACCGGGGAGCTGTTTTTT. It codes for CATSDFGLNTGELFF.

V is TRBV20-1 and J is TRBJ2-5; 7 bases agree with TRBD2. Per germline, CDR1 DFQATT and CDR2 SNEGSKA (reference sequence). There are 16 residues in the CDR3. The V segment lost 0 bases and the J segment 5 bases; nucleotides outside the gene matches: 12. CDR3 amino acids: CSARDPAGDVRETQYF. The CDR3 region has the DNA TGCAGTGCTAGAGATCCGGCGGGAGATGTACGGGAGACCCAGTACTTC.

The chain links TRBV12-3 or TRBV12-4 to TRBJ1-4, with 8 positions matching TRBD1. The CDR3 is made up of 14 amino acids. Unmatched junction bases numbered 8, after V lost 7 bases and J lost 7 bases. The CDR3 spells CASTYRGYREKLFF. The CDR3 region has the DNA TGTGCCAGCACTTACAGGGGGTATCGTGAAAAACTGTTTTTT.

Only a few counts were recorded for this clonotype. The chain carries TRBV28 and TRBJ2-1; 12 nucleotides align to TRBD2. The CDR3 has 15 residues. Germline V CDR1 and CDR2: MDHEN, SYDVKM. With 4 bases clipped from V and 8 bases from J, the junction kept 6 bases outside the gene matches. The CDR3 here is CASSSGLAGSHEQFF. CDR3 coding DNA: TGTGCCAGCAGTTCTGGACTAGCGGGATCCCATGAGCAGTTCTTC.

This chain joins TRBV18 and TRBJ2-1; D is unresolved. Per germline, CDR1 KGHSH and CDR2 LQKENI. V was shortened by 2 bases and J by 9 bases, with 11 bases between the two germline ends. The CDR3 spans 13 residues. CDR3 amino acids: CASSPSWQTEQFF. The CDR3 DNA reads TGTGCCAGCTCACCATCTTGGCAGACTGAGCAGTTCTTC. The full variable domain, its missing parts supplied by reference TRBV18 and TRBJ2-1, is NAGVMQNPRHLVRRRGQEARLRCSPMKGHSHVYWYRQLPEEGLKFMVYLQKENIIDESGMPKERFSAEFPKEGPSILRIQQVVRGDSAAYFCASSPSWQTEQFFGPGTRLTVL.

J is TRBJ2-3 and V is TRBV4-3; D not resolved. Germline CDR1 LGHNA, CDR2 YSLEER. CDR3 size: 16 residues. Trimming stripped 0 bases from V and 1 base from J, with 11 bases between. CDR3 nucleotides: TGCGCCAGCAGCCAAGATGGTGCAGCCGGCACAGATACGCAGTATTTT. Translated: CASSQDGAAGTDTQYF.

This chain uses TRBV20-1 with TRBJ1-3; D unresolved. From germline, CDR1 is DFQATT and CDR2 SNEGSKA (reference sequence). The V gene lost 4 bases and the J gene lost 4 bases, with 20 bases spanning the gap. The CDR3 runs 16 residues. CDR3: CSATRPLAARGNTIYF. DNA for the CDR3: TGCAGTGCTACGCGACCCCTGGCAGCCCGCGGAAACACCATATATTTT.

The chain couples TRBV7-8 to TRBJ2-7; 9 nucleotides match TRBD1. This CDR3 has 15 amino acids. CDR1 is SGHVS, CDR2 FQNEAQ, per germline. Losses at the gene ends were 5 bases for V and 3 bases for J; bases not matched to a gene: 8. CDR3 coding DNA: TGTGCCAGCAGCCACACCGGGACAGGGAACTACGAGCAGTACTTC. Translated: CASSHTGTGNYEQYF.